This T cell receptor beta chain emerged from a study of spatial heterogeneity in lung cancer. Time point defined: sample taken at primary tumor resection. The 72 donors had untreated early-stage non-small cell lung cancer. Frozen PBMC, nontumor lung or tumor provided whole RNA, which was sequenced unsorted. This clonotype appeared many times. Its antigen is not identified. A library prepared for alpha chains yielded this beta chain as an off-target read; its size is of little meaning. TCRdb re-called the 5' RACE reads through MiXCR, storing one row per CDR3 protein. The profile covers approximately 13,000 distinct CDR3 sequences, with just over 5% appearing a single time and 20% to 25% taken by the ten largest. Notes on the study in general: Higher tumor mutation counts went along with higher counts of expanded intratumoral alpha and beta TCRs. Of tumor T cells, an estimated coverage of approximately 7% was reached for alpha chains and roughly 14% for beta chains. When ubiquitous and regional expanded TCRs were counted, their numbers tracked ubiquitous and regional nonsynonymous mutations, respectively.

V was shortened by 1 base and J by 8 bases, with 12 bases between the two germline ends. The CDR3 runs 15 residues. Germline assignment: CDR1 LNHNV and CDR2 YYDKDF (reference sequence). The rearrangement uses TRBV15 and TRBJ1-6, with D maybe TRBD1 (5 bases). This TCR was recovered from a male donor with early-stage non-small cell lung cancer. This material consisted of lung tumor tissue, taken at surgery. This chain's CDR3 is CATSRARDGYSPLHF. The CDR3 bases are TGTGCCACCAGCAGAGCTCGGGACGGTTATTCACCCCTCCACTTT.